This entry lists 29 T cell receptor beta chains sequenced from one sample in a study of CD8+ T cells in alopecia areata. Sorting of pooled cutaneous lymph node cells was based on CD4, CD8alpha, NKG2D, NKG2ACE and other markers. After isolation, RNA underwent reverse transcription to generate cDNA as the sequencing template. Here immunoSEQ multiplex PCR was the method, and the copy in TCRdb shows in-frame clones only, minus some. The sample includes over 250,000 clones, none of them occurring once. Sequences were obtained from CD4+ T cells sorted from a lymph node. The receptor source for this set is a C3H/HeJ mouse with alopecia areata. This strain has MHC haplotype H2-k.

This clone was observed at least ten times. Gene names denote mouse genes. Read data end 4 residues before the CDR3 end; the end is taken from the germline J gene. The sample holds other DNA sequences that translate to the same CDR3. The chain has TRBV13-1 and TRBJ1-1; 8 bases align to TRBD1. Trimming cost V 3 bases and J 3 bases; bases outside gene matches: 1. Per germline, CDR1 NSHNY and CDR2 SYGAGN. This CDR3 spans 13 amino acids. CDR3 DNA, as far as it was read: TGTGCCAGCAGTGGACAGGGGTACACA. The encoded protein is CASSGQGYT. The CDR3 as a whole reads CASSGQGYTEVFF.

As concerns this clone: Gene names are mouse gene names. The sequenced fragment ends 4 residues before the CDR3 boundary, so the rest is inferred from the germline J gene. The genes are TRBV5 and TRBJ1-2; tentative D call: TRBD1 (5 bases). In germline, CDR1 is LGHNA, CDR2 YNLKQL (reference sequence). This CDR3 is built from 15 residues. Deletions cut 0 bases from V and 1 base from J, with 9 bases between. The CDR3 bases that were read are TGTGCCAGCAGCCAAGACCGACAGCAAAACTCC. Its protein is CASSQDRQQNS. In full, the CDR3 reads CASSQDRQQNSDYTF.

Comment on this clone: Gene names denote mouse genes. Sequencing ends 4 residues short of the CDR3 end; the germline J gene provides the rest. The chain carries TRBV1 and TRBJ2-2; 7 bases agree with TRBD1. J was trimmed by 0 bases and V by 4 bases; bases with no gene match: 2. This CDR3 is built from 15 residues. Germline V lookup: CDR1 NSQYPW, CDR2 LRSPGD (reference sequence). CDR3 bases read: TGCACCTGCAGTGGGGGACAGACAAACACCGGG. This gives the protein CTCSGGQTNTG. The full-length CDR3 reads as CTCSGGQTNTGQLYF. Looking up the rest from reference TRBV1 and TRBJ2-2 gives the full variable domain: VTLLEQNPRWRLVPRGQAVNLRCILKNSQYPWMSWYQQDLQKQLQWLFTLRSPGDKEVKSLPGADYLATRVTDTELRLQVANMSQGRTLYCTCSGGQTNTGQLYFGEGSKLTVL.

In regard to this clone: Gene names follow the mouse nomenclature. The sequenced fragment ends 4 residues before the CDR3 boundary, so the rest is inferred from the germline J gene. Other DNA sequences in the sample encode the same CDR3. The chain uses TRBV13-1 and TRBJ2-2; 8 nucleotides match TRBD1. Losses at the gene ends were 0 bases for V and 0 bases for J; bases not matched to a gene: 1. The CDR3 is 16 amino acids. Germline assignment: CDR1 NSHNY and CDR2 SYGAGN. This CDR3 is CASSDAGQANTGQLYF. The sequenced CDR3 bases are TGTGCCAGCAGTGATGCGGGACAGGCAAACACCGGG.

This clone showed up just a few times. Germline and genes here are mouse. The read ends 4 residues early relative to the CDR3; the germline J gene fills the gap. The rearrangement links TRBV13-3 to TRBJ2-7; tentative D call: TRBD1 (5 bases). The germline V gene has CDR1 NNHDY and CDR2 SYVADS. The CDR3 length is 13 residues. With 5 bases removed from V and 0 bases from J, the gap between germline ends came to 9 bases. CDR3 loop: CASRSGISYEQYF. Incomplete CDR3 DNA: TGTGCCAGCAGATCAGGGATCTCCTAT.

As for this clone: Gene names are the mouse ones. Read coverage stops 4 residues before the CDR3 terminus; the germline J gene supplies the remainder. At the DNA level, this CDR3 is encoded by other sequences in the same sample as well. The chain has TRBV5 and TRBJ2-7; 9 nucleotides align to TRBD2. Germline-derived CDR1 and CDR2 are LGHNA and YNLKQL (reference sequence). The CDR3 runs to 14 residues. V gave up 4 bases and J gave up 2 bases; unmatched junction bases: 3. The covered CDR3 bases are TGTGCCAGCAGCCCCGGACTGGGGACCTAT. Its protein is CASSPGLGTY. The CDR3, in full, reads CASSPGLGTYEQYF.

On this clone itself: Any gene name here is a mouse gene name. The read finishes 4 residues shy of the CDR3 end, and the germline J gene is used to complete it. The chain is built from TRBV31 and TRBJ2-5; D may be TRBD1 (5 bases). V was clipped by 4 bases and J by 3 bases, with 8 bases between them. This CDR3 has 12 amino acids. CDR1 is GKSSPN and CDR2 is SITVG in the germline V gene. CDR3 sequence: CAWKGIQDTQYF. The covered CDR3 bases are TGTGCCTGGAAGGGGATTCAAGAC.

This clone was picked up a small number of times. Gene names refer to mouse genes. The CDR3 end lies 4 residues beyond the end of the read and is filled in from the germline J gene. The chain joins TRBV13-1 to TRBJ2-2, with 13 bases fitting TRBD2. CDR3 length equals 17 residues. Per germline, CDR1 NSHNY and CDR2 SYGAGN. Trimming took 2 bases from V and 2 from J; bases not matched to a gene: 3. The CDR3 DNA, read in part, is TGTGCCAGCAGTGAGGGGGGACTGGGGGGGAACACCGGG. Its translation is CASSEGGLGGNTG. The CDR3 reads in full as CASSEGGLGGNTGQLYF.

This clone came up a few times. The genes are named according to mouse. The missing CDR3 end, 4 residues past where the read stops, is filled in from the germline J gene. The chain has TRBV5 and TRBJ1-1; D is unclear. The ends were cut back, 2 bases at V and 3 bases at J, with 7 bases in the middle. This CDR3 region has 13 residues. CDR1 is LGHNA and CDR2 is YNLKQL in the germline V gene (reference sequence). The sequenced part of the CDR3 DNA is TGTGCCAGCAGCCAAAGACAATACACA. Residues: CASSQRQYT. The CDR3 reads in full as CASSQRQYTEVFF.

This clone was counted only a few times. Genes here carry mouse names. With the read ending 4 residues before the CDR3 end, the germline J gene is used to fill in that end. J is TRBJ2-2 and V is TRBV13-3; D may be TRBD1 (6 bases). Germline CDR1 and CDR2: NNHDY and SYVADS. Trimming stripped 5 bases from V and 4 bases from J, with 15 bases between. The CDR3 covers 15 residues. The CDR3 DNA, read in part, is TGTGCCAGCAGAGTATCAGGGGAGGGCACCGGG. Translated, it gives CASRVSGEGTG. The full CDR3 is CASRVSGEGTGQLYF.

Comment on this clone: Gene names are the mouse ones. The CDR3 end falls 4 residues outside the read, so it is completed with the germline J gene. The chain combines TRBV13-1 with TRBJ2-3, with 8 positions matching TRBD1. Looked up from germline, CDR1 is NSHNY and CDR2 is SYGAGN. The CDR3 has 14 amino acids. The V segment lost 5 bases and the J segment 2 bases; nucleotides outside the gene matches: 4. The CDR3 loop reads CASSVQGVAETLYF. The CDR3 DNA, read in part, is TGTGCCAGCAGCGTACAGGGGGTTGCAGAA.

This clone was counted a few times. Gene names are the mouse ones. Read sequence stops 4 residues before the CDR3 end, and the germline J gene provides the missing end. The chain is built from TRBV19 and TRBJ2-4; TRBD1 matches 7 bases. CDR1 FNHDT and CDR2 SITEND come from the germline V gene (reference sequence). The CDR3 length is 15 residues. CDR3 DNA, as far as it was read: TGTGCCAGCAGATCCTCCCGGGACAGAAAAAAC. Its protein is CASRSSRDRKN. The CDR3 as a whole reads CASRSSRDRKNTLYF.

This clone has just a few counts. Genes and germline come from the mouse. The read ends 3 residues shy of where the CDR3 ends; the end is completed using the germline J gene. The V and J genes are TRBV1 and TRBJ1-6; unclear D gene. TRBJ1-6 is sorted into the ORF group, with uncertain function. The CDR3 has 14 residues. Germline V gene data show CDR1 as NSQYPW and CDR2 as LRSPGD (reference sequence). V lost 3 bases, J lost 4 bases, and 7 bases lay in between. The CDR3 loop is CTCSATAYNSPLYF. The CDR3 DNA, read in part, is TGCACCTGCAGTGCCACAGCGTATAATTCGCCC.

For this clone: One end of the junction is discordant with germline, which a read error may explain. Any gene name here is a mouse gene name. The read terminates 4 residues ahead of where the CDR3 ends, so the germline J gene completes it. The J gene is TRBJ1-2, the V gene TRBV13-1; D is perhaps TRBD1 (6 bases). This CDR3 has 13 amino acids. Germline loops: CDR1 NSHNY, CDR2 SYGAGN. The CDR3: CPSSKGQNSDYTF. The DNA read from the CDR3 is TGTCCCAGCAGTAAGGGACAAAACTCC.

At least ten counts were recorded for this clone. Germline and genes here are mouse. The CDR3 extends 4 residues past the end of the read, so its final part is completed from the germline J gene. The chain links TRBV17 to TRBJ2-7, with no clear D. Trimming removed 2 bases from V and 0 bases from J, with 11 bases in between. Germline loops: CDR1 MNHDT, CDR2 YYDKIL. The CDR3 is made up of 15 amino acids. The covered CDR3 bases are TGTGCTAGCAGTAGACATGGCAGGAGCTCCTAT. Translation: CASSRHGRSSY. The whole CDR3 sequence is CASSRHGRSSYEQYF. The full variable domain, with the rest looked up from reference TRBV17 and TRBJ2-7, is DTTVKQNPRYKLARVGKPVNLICSQTMNHDTMYWYQKKPNQAPKLLLFYYDKILNREADTFEKFQSSRPNNSFCSLYIGSAGLEYSAMYLCASSRHGRSSYEQYFGPGTRLTVL.

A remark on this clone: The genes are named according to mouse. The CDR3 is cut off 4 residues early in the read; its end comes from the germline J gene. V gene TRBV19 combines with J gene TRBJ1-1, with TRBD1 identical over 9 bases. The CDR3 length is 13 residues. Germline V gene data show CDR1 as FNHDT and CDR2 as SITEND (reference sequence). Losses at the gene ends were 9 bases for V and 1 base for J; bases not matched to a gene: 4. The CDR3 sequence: CANRDRENTEVFF. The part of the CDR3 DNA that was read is TGTGCCAACCGGGACAGGGAAAACACA.

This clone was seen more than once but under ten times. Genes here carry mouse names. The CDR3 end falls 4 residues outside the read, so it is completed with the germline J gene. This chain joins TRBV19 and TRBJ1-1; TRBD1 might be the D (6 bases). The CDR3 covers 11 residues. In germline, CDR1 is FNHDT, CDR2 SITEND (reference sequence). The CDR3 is CASRRDIEVFF. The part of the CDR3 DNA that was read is TGTGCCAGCAGGCGGGACATA.

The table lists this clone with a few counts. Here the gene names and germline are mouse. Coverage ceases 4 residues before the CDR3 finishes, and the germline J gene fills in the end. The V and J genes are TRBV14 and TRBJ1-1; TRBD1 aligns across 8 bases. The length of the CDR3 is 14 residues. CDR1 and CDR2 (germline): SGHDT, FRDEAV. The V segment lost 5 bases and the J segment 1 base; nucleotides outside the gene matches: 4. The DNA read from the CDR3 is TGTGCCAGCAGACCTACAGGGGGAAACACA. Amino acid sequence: CASRPTGGNT. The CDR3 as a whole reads CASRPTGGNTEVFF.

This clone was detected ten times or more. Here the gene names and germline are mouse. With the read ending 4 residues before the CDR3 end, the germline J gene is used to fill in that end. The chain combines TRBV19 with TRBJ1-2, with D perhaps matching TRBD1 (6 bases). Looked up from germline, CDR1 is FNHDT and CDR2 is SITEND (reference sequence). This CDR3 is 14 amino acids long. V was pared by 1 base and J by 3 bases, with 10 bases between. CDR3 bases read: TGTGCCAGCAGTATATCAGGGGCGGACTCC. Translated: CASSISGADS. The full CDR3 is CASSISGADSDYTF.

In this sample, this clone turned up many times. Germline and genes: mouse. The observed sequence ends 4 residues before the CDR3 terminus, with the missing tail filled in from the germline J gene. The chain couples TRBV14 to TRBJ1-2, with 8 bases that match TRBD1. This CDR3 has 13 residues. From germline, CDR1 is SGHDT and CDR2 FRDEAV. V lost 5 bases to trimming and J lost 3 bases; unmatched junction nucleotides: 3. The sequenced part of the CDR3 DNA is TGTGCCAGCAGCACAGGGGGTTACTCC. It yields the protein CASSTGGYS. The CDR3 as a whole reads CASSTGGYSDYTF.

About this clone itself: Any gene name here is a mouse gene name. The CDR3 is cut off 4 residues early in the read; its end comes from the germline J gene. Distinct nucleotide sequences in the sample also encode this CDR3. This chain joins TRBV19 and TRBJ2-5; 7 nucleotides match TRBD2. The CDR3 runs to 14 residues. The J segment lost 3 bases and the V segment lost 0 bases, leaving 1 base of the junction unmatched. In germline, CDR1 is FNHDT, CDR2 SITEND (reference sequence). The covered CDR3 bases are TGTGCCAGCAGTATAGCGGGGGGGCAAGAC. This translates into CASSIAGGQD. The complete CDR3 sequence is CASSIAGGQDTQYF.

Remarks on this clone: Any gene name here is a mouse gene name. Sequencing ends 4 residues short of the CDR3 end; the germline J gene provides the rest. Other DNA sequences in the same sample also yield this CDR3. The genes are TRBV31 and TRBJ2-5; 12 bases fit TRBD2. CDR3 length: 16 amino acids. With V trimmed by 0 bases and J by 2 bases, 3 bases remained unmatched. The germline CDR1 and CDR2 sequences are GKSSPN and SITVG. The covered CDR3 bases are TGTGCCTGGAGTCTCGGGACTGGGGGGATCCAAGAC. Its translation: CAWSLGTGGIQD. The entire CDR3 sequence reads CAWSLGTGGIQDTQYF.

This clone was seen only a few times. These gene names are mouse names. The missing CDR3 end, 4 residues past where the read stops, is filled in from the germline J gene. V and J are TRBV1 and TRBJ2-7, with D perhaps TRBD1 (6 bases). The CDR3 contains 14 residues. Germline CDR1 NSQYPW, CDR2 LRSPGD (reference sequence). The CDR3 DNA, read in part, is TGCACCTGCAGTGCAGGGGGACAAACTTAT. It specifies CTCSAGGQTY. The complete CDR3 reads CTCSAGGQTYEQYF. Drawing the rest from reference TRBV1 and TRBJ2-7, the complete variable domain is VTLLEQNPRWRLVPRGQAVNLRCILKNSQYPWMSWYQQDLQKQLQWLFTLRSPGDKEVKSLPGADYLATRVTDTELRLQVANMSQGRTLYCTCSAGGQTYEQYFGPGTRLTVL.

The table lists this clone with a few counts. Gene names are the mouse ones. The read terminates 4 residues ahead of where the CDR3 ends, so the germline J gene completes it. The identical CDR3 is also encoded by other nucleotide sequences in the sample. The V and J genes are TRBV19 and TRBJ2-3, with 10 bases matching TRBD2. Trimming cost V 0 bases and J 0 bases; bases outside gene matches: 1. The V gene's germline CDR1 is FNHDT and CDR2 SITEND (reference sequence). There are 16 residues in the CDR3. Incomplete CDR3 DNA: TGTGCCAGCAGTATAGGGACTGGGGGTAGTGCAGAA. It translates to CASSIGTGGSAE. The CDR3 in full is CASSIGTGGSAETLYF.

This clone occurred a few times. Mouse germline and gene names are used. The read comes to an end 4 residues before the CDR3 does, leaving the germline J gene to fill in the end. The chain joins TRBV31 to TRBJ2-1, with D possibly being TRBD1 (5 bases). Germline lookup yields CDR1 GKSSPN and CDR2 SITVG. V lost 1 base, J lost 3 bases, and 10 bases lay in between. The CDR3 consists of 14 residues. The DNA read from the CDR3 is TGTGCCTGGAGTCCGACAGTGGGCTATGCT. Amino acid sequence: CAWSPTVGYA. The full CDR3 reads CAWSPTVGYAEQFF.

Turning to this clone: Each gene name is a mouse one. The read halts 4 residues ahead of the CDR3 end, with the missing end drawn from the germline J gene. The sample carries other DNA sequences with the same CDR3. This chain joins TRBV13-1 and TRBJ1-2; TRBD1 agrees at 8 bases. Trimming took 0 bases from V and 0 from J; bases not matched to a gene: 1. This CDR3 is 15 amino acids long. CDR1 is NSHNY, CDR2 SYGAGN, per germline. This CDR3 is CASSDDRGSNSDYTF. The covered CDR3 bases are TGTGCCAGCAGTGATGACAGGGGGTCAAACTCC.

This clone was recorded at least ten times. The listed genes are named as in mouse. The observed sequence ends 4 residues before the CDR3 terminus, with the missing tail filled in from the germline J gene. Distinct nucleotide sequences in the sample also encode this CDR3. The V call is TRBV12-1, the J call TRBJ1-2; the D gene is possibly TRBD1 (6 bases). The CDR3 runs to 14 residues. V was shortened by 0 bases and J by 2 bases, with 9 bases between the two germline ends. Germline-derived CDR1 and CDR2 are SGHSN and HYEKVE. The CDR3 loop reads CASSLTGSNSDYTF. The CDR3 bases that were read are TGTGCCAGCTCTCTCACAGGGTCGAACTCC.

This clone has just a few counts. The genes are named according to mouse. The part of the CDR3 DNA that was read is TGTGCCAGCAGTATAAGGAAC. It specifies CASSIRN. The full CDR3 protein is CASSIRNTLYF. The chain joins TRBV13-3 to TRBJ2-4; no definite D call. The sequenced fragment ends 4 residues before the CDR3 boundary, so the rest is inferred from the germline J gene. The CDR3 is 11 amino acids. Germline V gives CDR1 NNHDY, CDR2 SYVADS.

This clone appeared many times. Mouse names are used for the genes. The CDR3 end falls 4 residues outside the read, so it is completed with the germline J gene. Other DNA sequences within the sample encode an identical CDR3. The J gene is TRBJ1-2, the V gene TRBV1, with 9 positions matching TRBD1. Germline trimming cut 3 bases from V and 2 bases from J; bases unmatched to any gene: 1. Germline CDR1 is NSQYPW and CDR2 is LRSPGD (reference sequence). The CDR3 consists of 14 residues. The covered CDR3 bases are TGCACCTGCAGTGCTGGGACAGGGAACTCC. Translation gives CTCSAGTGNS. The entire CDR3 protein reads CTCSAGTGNSDYTF.